The sample holds a few counts of the clone carrying this T cell receptor beta chain. Its antigen is unidentified. PCR used 60 Vbeta primers and 13 Jbeta primers. This table comes from immunoSEQ multiplex PCR, and its TCRdb copy is limited to in-frame clones, with some not included. Altogether around 150,000 clones are present, roughly two thirds being singletons, with the ten largest covering approximately 1.7%. The V segment lost 8 bases and the J segment 6 bases; nucleotides outside the gene matches: 7. In germline, CDR1 is MDHEN, CDR2 SYDVKM. The CDR3 runs to 14 residues. These data originate in a study of cytomegalovirus exposure and HLA in healthy donors. Study summary: There were just under 400 genotyped donors. Of these, 81% fell in the genetic ancestry cluster associated with self-reported Caucasian donors.

The study, taken as a whole, reports: HLA allele associations emerged for roughly 17,000 TCR beta sequences in a later analysis, at 0.05 false discovery rate.

The sequencing input was PBMCs. This rearrangement joins TRBV28 to TRBJ2-2, with 9 bases that match TRBD1. This receptor was identified in a male donor in good health and CMV-seronegative. CDR3 bases: TGTGCCAGCTTGGAAACAGGGGGCCCCGGGGAGCTGTTTTTT. It translates to CASLETGGPGELFF. Drawing the rest from reference TRBV28 and TRBJ2-2, the complete variable domain is DVKVTQSSRYLVKRTGEKVFLECVQDMDHENMFWYRQDPGLGLRLIYFSYDVKMKEKGDIPEGYSVSREKKERFSLILESASTNQTSMYLCASLETGGPGELFFGEGSRLTVL.